Below, one TCR beta chain is given with its context. No antigen is known for it. TCRdb processed the reads anew with MiXCR; each CDR3 protein has one entry. The top ten clones hold roughly 20% of a sample with under 300,000 distinct CDR3 sequences, less than 25% of them seen once. This entry belongs to a study of T cell repertoires in cytomegalovirus infection. For the study at large: Used in the study were CMV epitopes, some recently identified and HLA-C-restricted, others well-studied and HLA-B-restricted.

Study observations and caveats: The response measured ex vivo was dominated by TCR beta clonotypes (HLA-C-restricted and CMV-specific). The cumulative frequency of public TCR beta families identified carriers of CMV plus the relevant HLA.

The V end lost 7 bases, the J end lost 9 bases, and 13 bases lay between the germline ends. The CDR3 spans 12 residues. V and J are TRBV12-3 or TRBV12-4 and TRBJ2-1; D call uncertain. The sample consisted of cultured PBMCs, taken from culture after CMV antigen stimulation. This sequence originates from a human donor in good health (CMV status not recorded). Some clones in this sample may be carry-over from other donors' samples. The CDR3 is CASTTESGEQFF. The CDR3 nucleotides read TGTGCCAGCACCACCGAGTCGGGTGAGCAGTTCTTC.